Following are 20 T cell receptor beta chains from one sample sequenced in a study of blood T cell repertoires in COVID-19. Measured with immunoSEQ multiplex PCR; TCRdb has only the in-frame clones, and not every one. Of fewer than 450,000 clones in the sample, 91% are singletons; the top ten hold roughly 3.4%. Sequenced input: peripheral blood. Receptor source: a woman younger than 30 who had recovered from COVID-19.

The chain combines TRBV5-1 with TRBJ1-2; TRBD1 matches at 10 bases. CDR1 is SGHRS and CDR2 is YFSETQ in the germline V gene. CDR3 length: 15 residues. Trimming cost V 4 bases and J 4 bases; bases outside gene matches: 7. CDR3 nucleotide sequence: TGCGCCAGCAGCCCTGGACAGGGGGACATCTATGGCTACACCTTC. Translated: CASSPGQGDIYGYTF.

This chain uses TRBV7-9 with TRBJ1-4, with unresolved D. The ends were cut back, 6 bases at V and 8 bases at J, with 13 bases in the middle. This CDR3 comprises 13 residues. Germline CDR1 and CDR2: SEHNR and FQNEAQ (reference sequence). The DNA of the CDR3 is TGTGCCAGCAGTGGAGAGGATTCCGAAAAACTGTTTTTT. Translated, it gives CASSGEDSEKLFF. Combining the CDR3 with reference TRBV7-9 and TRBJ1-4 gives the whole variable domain DTGVSQNPRHKITKRGQNVTFRCDPISEHNRLYWYRQTLGQGPEFLTYFQNEAQLEKSRLLSDRFSAERPKGSFSTLEIQRTEQGDSAMYLCASSGEDSEKLFFGSGTQLSVL.

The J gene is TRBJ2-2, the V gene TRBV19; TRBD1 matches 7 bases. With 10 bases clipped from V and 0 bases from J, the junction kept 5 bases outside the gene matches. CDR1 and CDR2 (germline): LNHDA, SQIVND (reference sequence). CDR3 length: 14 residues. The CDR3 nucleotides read TGTGCCACCCGGACAGGACCGAACACCGGGGAGCTGTTTTTT. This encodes CATRTGPNTGELFF.

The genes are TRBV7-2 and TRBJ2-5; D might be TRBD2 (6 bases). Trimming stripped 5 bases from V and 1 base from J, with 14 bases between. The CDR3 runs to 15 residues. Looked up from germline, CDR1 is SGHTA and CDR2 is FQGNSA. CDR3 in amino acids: CASSRPSAGQETQYF. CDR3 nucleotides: TGTGCCAGCAGCCGGCCTAGCGCCGGCCAAGAGACCCAGTACTTC. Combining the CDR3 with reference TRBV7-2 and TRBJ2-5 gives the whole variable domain GAGVSQSPSNKVTEKGKDVELRCDPISGHTALYWYRQSLGQGLEFLIYFQGNSAPDKSGLPSDRFSAERTGGSVSTLTIQRTQQEDSAVYLCASSRPSAGQETQYFGPGTRLLVL.

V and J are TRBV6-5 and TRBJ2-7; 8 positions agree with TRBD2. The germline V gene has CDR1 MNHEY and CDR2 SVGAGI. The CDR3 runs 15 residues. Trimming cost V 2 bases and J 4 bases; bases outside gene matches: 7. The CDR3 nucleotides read TGTGCCAGCAGTTACGGACGGGGGGGCATGTACGAGCAGTACGTC. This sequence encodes CASSYGRGGMYEQYV.

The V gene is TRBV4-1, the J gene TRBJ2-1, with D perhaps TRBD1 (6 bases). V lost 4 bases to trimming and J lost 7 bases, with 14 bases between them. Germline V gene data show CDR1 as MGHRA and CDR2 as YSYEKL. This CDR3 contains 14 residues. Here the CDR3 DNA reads TGCGCCAGCAGCCCAGGTGCAGGGGATAATGAGCAGTTCTTC. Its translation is CASSPGAGDNEQFF.

CDR3 region: CASSVTGFYNSPLHF. The CDR3 region has the DNA TGTGCCAGCAGTGTAACGGGTTTCTATAATTCACCCCTCCACTTT. The chain is built from TRBV25-1 and TRBJ1-6; D not resolved. The V and J ends lost 4 bases and 3 bases respectively, with 10 bases between them. Germline-derived CDR1 and CDR2 are MGHDK and SYGVNS. This CDR3 spans 15 amino acids.

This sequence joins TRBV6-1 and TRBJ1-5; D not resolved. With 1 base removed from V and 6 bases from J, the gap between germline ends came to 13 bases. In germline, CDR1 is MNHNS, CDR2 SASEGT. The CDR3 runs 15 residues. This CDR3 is CASSEGRGRSQPQHF. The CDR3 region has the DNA TGTGCCAGCAGTGAAGGCCGGGGAAGGTCTCAGCCCCAGCATTTT.

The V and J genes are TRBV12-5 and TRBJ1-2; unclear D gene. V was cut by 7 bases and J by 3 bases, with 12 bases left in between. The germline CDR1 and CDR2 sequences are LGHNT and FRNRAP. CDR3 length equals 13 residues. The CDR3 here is CASARREDYGYTF. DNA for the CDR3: TGTGCTAGTGCCAGGAGGGAGGACTATGGCTACACCTTC.

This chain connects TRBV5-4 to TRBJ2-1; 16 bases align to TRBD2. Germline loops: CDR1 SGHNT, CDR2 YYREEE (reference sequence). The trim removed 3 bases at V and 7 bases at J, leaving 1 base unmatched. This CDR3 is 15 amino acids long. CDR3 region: CASSSGLAGGNEQFF. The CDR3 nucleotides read TGTGCCAGCAGCTCGGGACTAGCGGGAGGGAATGAGCAGTTCTTC.

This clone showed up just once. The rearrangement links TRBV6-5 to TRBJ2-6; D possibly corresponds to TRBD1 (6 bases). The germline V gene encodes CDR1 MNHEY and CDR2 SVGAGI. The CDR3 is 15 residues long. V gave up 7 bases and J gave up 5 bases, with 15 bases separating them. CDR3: CASTKEGVRANVLTF. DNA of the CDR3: TGTGCCAGCACTAAAGAGGGGGTAAGGGCCAACGTCCTGACTTTC.

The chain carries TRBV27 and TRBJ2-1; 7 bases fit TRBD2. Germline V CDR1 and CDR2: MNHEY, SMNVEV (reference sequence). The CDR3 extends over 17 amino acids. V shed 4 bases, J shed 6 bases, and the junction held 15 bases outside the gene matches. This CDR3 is CASSSGGSAGVINEQFF. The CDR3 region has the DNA TGTGCCAGCAGTTCGGGAGGATCTGCGGGAGTCATCAATGAGCAGTTCTTC.

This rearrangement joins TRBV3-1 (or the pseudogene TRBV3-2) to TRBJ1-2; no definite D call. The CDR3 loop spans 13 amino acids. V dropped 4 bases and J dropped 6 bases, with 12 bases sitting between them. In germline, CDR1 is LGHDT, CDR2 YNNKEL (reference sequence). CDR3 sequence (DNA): TGTGCCAGCAGCCCCGGGCCGCGGGATGGCTACACCTTC. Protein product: CASSPGPRDGYTF.

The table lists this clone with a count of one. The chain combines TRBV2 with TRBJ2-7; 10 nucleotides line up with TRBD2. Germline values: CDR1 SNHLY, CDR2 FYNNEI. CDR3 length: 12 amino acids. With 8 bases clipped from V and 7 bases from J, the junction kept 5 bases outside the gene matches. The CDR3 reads CASEPAGGEQYV. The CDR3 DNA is TGTGCCAGCGAGCCAGCGGGGGGGGAGCAGTACGTC.

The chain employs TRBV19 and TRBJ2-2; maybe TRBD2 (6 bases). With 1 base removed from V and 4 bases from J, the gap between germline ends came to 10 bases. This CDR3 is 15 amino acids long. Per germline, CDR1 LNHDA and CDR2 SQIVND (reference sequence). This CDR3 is CASSIGGRPTGELFF. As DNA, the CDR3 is TGTGCCAGTAGTATAGGGGGGAGGCCCACCGGGGAGCTGTTTTTT.

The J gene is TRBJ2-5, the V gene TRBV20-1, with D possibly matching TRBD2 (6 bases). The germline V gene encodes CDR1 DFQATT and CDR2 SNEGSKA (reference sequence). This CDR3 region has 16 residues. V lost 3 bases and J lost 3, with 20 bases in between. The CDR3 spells CSASPPYRGGEETQYF. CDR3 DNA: TGCAGTGCTAGTCCACCCTATCGGGGAGGCGAAGAGACCCAGTACTTC.

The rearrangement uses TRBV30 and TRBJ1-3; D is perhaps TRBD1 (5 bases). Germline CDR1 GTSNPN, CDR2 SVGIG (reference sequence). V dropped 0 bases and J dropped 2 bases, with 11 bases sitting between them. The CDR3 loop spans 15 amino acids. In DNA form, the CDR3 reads TGTGCCTGGAGTGTAGAGACAGCCACTGGAAACACCATATATTTT. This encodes CAWSVETATGNTIYF.

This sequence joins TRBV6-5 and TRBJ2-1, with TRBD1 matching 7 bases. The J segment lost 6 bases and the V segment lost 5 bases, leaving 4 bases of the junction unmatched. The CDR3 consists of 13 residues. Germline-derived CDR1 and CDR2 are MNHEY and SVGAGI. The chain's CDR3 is CASSNRGFNEQFF. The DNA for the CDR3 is TGTGCCAGCAGTAACAGGGGTTTCAATGAGCAGTTCTTC.

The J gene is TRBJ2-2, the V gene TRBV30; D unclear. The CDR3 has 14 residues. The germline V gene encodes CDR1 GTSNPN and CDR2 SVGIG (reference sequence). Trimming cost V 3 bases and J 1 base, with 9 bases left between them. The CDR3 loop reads CAWRLPGNTGELFF. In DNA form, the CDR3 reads TGTGCCTGGAGACTCCCAGGGAACACCGGGGAGCTGTTTTTT.

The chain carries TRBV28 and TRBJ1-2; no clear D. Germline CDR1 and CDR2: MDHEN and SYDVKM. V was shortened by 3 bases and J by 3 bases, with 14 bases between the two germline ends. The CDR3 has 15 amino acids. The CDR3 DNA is TGTGCCAGCAGTTTCCCTATACTTAACTACTATGGCTACACCTTC. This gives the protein CASSFPILNYYGYTF.